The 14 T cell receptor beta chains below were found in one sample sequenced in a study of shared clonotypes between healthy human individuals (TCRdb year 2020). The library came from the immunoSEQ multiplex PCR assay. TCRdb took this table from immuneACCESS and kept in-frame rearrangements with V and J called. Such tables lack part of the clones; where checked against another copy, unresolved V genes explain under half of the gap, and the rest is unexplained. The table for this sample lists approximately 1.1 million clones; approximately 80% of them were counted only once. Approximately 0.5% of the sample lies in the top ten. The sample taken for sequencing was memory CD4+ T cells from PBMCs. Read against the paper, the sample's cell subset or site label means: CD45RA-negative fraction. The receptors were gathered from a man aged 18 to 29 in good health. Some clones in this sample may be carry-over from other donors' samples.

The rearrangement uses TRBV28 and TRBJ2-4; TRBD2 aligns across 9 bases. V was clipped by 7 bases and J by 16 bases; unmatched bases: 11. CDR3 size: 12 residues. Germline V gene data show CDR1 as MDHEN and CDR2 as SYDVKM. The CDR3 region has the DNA TGTGCCAGCAATTCGGCGGGAGGGCCAGGATACTTC. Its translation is CASNSAGGPGYF.

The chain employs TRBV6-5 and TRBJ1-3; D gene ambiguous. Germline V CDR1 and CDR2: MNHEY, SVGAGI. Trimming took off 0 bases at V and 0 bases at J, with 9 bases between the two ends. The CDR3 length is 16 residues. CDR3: CASSYSGPRSGNTIYF. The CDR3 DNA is TGTGCCAGCAGTTACTCCGGGCCCCGCTCTGGAAACACCATATATTTT.

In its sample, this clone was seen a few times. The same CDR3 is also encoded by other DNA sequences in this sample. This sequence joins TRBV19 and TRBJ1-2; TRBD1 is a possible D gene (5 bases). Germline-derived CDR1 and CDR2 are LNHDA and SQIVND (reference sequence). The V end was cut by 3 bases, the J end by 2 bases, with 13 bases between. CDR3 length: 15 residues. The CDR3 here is CASSIWGTPNYGYTF. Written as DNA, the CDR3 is TGTGCCAGTAGTATTTGGGGGACTCCCAACTATGGCTACACCTTC.

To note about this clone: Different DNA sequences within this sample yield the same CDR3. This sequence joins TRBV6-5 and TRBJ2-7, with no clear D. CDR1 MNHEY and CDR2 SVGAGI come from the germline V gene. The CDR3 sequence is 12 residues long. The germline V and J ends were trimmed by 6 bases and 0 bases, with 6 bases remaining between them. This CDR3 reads CASRGSSYEQYF. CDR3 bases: TGTGCCAGCAGAGGTAGCTCCTACGAGCAGTACTTC.

CDR3 protein: CAIRRLAGPSYEQYF. In DNA, the CDR3 is TGTGCCATCAGGAGACTAGCGGGGCCCTCCTACGAGCAGTACTTC. This chain links TRBV10-3 with TRBJ2-7, with 11 bases fitting TRBD2. The CDR3 consists of 15 residues. Germline V gene data show CDR1 as ENHRY and CDR2 as SYGVKD. After removal of 6 bases from V and 0 bases from J, the junction contained 4 bases not matched to a gene.

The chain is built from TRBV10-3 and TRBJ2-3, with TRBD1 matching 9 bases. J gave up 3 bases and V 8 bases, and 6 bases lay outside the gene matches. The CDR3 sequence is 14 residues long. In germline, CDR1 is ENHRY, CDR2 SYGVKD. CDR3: CAIDPGQGTDTQYF. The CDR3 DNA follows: TGTGCCATCGACCCGGGACAGGGAACAGATACGCAGTATTTT.

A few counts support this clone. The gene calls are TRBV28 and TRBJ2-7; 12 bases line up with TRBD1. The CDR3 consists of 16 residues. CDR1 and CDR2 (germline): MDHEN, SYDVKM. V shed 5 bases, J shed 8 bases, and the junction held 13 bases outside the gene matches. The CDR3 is CASSGGQGARGSKQYF. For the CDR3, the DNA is TGTGCCAGCAGTGGGGGACAGGGGGCTAGGGGTTCGAAGCAGTACTTC.

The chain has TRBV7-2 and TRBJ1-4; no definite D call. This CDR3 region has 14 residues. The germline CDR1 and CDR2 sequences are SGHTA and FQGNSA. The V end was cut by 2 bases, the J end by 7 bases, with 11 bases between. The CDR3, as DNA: TGTGCCAGCAGCTTAATCGGCAGGTTTGAAAAACTGTTTTTT. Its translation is CASSLIGRFEKLFF.

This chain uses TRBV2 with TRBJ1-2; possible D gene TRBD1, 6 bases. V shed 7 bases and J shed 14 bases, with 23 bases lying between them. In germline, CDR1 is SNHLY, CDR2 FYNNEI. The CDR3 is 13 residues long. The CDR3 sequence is CASNQGQGSPGTF. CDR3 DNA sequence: TGTGCCAGCAATCAGGGGCAGGGATCTCCGGGAACCTTC.

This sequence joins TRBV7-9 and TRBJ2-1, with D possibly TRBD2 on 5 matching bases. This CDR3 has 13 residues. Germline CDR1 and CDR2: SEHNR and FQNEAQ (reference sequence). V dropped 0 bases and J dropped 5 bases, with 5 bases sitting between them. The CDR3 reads CASSLAGDNEQFF. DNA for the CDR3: TGTGCCAGCAGCTTAGCGGGAGACAATGAGCAGTTCTTC.

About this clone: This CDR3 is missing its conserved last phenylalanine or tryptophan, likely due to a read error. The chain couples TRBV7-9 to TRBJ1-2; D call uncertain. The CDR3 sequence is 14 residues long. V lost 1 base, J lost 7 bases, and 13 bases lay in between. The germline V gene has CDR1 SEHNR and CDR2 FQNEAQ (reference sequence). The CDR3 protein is CASSLEAAAVGYTL. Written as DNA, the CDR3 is TGTGCCAGCAGCTTAGAGGCGGCAGCGGTTGGCTACACCCTC.

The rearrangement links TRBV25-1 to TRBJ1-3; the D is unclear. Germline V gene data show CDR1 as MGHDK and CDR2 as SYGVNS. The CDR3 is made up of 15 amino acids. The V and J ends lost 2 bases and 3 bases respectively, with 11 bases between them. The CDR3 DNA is TGTGCCAGCAGTGAACCGGGCCTTGTTGGAAACACCATATATTTT. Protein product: CASSEPGLVGNTIYF. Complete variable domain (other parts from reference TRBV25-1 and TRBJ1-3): EADIYQTPRYLVIGTGKKITLECSQTMGHDKMYWYQQDPGMELHLIHYSYGVNSTEKGDLSSESTVSRIRTEHFPLTLESARPSHTSQYLCASSEPGLVGNTIYFGEGSWLTVV.

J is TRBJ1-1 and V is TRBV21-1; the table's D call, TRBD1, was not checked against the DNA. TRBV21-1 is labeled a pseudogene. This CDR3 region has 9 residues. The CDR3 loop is CAPDRRAFF. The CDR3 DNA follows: TGTGCCCCAGACAGGAGGGCTTTCTTT.

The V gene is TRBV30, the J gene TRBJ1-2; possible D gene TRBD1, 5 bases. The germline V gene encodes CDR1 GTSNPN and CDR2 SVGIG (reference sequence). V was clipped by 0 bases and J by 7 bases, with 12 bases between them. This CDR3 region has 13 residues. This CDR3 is CAWSVNRWTGYTF. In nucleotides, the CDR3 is TGTGCCTGGAGTGTAAACAGGTGGACTGGCTACACCTTC.